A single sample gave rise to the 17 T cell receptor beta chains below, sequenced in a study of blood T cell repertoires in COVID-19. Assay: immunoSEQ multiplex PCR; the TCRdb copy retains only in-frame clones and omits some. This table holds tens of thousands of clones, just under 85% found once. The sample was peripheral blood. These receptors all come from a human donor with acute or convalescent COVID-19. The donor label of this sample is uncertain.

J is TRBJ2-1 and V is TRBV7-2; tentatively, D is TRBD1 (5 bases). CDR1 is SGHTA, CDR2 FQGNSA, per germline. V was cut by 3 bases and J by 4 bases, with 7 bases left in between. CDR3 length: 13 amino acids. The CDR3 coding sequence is TGTGCCAGCAGCTTTCAGGGATACAATGAGCAGTTCTTC. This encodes CASSFQGYNEQFF.

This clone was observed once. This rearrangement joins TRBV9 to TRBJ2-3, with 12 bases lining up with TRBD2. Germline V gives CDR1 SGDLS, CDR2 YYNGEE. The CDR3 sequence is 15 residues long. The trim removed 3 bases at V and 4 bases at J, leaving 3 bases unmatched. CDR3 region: CASSASGGGADTQYF. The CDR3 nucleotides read TGTGCCAGCAGCGCTAGCGGGGGGGGCGCAGATACGCAGTATTTT.

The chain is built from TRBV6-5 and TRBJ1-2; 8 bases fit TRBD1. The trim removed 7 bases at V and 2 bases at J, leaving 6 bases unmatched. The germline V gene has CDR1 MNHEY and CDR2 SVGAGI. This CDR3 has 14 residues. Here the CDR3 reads CASTGQGRNYGYTF. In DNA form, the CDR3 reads TGTGCCAGCACCGGACAGGGAAGAAACTATGGCTACACCTTC.

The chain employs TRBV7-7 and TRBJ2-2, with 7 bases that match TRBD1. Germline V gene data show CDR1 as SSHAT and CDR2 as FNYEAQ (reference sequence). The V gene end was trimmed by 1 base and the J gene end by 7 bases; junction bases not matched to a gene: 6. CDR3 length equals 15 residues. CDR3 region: CASSLGQGVHGELFF. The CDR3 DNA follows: TGTGCCAGCAGCTTAGGGCAGGGGGTCCACGGGGAGCTGTTTTTT.

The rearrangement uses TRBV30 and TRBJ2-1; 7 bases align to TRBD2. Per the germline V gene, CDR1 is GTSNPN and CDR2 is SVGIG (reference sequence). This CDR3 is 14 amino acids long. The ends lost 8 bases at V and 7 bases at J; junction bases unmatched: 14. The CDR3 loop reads CAGIRAGRRNEQFF. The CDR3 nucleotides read TGTGCCGGTATTCGAGCGGGGCGGAGGAATGAGCAGTTCTTC.

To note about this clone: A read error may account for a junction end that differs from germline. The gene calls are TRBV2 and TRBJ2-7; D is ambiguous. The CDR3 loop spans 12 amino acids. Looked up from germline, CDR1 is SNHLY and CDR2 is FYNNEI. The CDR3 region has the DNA TGTGCCAGCCTGGGCAGCAAAACTTCTCAGCTGTTC. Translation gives CASLGSKTSQLF.

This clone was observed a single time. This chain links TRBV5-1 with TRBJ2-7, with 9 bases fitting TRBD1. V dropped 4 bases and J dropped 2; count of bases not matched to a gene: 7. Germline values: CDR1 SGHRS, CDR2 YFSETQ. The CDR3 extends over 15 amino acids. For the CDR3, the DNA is TGCGCCAGCAGCGCGGGGACAGGGCTACCCTACGAGCAGTACTTC. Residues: CASSAGTGLPYEQYF. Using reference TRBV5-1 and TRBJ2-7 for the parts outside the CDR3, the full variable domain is KAGVTQTPRYLIKTRGQQVTLSCSPISGHRSVSWYQQTPGQGLQFLFEYFSETQRNKGNFPGRFSGRQFSNSRSEMNVSTLELGDSALYLCASSAGTGLPYEQYFGPGTRLTVT.

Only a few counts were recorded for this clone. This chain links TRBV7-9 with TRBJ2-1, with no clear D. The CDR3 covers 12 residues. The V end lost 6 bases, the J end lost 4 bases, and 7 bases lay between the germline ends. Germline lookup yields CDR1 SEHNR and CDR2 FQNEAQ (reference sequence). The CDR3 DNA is TGTGCCAGCAGGCACTCTTACAATGAGCAGTTCTTC. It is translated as CASRHSYNEQFF.

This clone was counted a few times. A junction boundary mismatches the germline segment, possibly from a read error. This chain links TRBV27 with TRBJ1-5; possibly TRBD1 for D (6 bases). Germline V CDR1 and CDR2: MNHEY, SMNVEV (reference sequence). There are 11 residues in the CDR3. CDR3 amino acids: CASSFRDKPDF. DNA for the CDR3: TGTGCCAGCAGTTTTAGGGACAAGCCCGATTTT.

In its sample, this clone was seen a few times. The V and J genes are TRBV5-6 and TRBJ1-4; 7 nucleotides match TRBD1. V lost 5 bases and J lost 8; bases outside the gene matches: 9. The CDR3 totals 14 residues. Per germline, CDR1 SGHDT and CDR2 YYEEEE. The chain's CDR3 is CASRKQGRSEKLFF. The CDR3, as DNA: TGTGCCAGCAGGAAACAGGGGAGGTCGGAAAAACTGTTTTTT.

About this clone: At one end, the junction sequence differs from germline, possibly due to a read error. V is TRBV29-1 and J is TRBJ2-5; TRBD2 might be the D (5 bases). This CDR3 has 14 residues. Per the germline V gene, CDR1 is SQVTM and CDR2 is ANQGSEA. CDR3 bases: TGCAGCGTTGAAGATCCCGGCGGGCCTACGGCTTATGACTTC. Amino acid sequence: CSVEDPGGPTAYDF. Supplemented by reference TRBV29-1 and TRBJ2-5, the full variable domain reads SAVISQKPSRDICQRGTSLTIQCQVDSQVTMMFWYRQQPGQSLTLIATANQGSEATYESGFVIDKFPISRPNLTFSTLTVSNMSPEDSSIYLCSVEDPGGPTAYDFGPGTRLLVL.

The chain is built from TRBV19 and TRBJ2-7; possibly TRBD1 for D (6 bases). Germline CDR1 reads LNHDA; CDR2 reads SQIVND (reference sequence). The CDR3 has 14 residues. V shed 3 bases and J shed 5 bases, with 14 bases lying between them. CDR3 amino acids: CASSIGDTGNEQYF. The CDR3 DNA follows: TGTGCCAGTAGTATCGGGGACACAGGGAACGAGCAGTACTTC. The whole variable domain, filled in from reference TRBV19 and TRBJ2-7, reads DGGITQSPKYLFRKEGQNVTLSCEQNLNHDAMYWYRQDPGQGLRLIYYSQIVNDFQKGDIAEGYSVSREKKESFPLTVTSAQKNPTAFYLCASSIGDTGNEQYFGPGTRLTVT.

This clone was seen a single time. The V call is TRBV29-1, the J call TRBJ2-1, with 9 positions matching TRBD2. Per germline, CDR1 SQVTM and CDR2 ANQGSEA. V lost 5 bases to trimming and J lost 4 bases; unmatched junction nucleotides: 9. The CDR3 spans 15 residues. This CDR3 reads CSVPTIAGVYNEQFF. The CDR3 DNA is TGCAGCGTTCCAACGATAGCGGGGGTGTACAATGAGCAGTTCTTC.

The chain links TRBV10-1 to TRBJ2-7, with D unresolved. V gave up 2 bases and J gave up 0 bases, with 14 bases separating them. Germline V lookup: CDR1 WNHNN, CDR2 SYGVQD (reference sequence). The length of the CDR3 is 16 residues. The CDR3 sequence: CASSEVEPESSYEQYF. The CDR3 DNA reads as TGCGCCAGCAGTGAGGTCGAGCCTGAGAGCTCCTACGAGCAGTACTTC.

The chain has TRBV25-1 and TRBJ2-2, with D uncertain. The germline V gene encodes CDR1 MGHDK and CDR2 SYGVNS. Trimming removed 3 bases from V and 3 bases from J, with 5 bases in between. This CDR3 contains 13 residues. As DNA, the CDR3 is TGTGCCAGCAGTGAGAGTTACACCGGGGAGCTGTTTTTT. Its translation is CASSESYTGELFF. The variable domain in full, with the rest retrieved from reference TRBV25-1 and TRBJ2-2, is EADIYQTPRYLVIGTGKKITLECSQTMGHDKMYWYQQDPGMELHLIHYSYGVNSTEKGDLSSESTVSRIRTEHFPLTLESARPSHTSQYLCASSESYTGELFFGEGSRLTVL.

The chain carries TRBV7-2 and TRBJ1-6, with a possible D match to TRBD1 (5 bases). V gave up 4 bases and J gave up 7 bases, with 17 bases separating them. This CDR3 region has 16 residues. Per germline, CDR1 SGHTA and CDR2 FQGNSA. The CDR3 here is CASSSLRELKNSPLHF. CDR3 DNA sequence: TGTGCCAGCAGCTCCCTCAGGGAACTGAAGAATTCACCCCTCCACTTT. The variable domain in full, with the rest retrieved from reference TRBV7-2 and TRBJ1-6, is GAGVSQSPSNKVTEKGKDVELRCDPISGHTALYWYRQSLGQGLEFLIYFQGNSAPDKSGLPSDRFSAERTGGSVSTLTIQRTQQEDSAVYLCASSSLRELKNSPLHFGNGTRLTVT.

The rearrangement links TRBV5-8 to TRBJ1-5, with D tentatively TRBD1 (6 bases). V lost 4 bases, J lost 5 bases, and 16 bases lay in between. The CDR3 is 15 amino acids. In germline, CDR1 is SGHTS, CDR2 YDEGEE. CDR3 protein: CASSPRGGSDQPQHF. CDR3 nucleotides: TGTGCCAGCAGCCCGAGGGGGGGCTCGGATCAGCCCCAGCATTTT.